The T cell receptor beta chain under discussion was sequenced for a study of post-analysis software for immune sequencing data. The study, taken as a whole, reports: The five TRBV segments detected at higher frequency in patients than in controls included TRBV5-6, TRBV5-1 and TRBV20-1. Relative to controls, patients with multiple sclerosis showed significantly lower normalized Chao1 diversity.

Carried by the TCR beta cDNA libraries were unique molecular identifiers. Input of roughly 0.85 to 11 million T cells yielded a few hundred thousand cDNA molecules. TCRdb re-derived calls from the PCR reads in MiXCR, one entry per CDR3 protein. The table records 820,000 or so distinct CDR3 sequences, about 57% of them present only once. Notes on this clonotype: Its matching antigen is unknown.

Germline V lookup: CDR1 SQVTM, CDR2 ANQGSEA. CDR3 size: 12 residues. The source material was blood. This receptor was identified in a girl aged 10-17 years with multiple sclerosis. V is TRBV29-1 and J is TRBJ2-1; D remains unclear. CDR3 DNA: TGCAGTGCCGACTCGGGTTACAATGAGCAGTTCTTC. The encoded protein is CSADSGYNEQFF.